These T cell receptor beta chains were read from a single sample in a study of T cells in narcolepsy. TCRdb keeps only in-frame clones here, not all; method: immunoSEQ multiplex PCR. This table has tens of thousands of clones, more than 75% appearing once. The sequencing sample was made of CD45RA- memory CD4+ T cells from PBMCs. The receptor set was obtained from a human donor with narcolepsy. Each CDR3 is given with its conserved first and last residue. The order of the fields is V gene, D gene, J gene, clone size, CDR3 protein. A D gene is named only where the DNA matches it firmly. Clone size appears in some rows only: once, few, many, or a class for an expanded clone.

V gene: TRBV10-2
D gene: -
J gene: TRBJ2-1
clone size: few
CDR3 protein: CASSGASSYNEQFF

V gene: TRBV2
D gene: -
J gene: TRBJ2-6
clone size: -
CDR3 protein: CASSWRGLSSGANVLTF

V gene: TRBV5-8
D gene: -
J gene: TRBJ1-2
clone size: -
CDR3 protein: CASSLSPGLYGYTF

V gene: TRBV29-1
D gene: -
J gene: TRBJ1-1
clone size: few
CDR3 protein: CSAGQQNTEAFF

V gene: TRBV7-8
D gene: -
J gene: TRBJ1-3
clone size: -
CDR3 protein: CASSLFLGSGNTIYF

V gene: TRBV7-2
D gene: -
J gene: TRBJ2-4
clone size: -
CDR3 protein: CASSFFLATAKNIQYF

V gene: TRBV6-5
D gene: -
J gene: TRBJ2-7
clone size: -
CDR3 protein: CASSWERGAYEQYF

V gene: TRBV7-2
D gene: -
J gene: TRBJ1-5
clone size: -
CDR3 protein: CASSPGTINQPQHF

V gene: TRBV5-4
D gene: TRBD2
J gene: TRBJ2-3
clone size: -
CDR3 protein: CASSLRREGRTQYF

V gene: TRBV27
D gene: TRBD1
J gene: TRBJ1-2
clone size: -
CDR3 protein: CASSHTIDRAYGYTF

V gene: TRBV4-2
D gene: TRBD2
J gene: TRBJ2-1
clone size: -
CDR3 protein: CASSQVRGSGNEQFF

V gene: TRBV5-1
D gene: TRBD1
J gene: TRBJ1-2
clone size: -
CDR3 protein: CASSLDPTGDGYTF

V gene: TRBV13
D gene: TRBD2
J gene: TRBJ2-7
clone size: -
CDR3 protein: CASSLGTSPTIAYEQYF

V gene: TRBV4-1
D gene: -
J gene: TRBJ2-3
clone size: -
CDR3 protein: CASSQINLGIDTDTQYF

V gene: TRBV6-6
D gene: TRBD1
J gene: TRBJ1-1
clone size: once
CDR3 protein: CASSRGQGEAFF

V gene: TRBV5-1
D gene: -
J gene: TRBJ1-3
clone size: -
CDR3 protein: CASSSGDTSAGNTIYF

V gene: TRBV7-9
D gene: TRBD1
J gene: TRBJ1-4
clone size: -
CDR3 protein: CASSPGQGENEKLFF

V gene: TRBV9
D gene: -
J gene: TRBJ2-1
clone size: -
CDR3 protein: CASSAHGGAGEQFF

V gene: TRBV4-3
D gene: TRBD1
J gene: TRBJ2-1
clone size: -
CDR3 protein: CASSGGTGTGEIHNNEQFF

V gene: TRBV18
D gene: TRBD1
J gene: TRBJ1-2
clone size: -
CDR3 protein: CASSETTGYDGYTF

V gene: TRBV4-3
D gene: -
J gene: TRBJ1-2
clone size: few
CDR3 protein: CASSQDGGDWGYGYTF

V gene: TRBV9
D gene: -
J gene: TRBJ1-6
clone size: -
CDR3 protein: CASSVATDSPLHF

V gene: TRBV10-3
D gene: -
J gene: TRBJ2-1
clone size: few
CDR3 protein: CAISESNSSSKSNEQFF

V gene: TRBV19
D gene: -
J gene: TRBJ2-5
clone size: -
CDR3 protein: CASSIQVQETQYF

V gene: TRBV6-1
D gene: -
J gene: TRBJ2-2
clone size: -
CDR3 protein: CASSLMGGELFF

V gene: TRBV7-7
D gene: -
J gene: TRBJ1-1
clone size: -
CDR3 protein: CASSRQLNTEAFF

V gene: TRBV10-3
D gene: -
J gene: TRBJ2-1
clone size: -
CDR3 protein: CAISDYNEQFF

V gene: TRBV5-4
D gene: -
J gene: TRBJ1-2
clone size: -
CDR3 protein: CASSQAGSRSPYGYTF

V gene: TRBV19
D gene: -
J gene: TRBJ1-5
clone size: -
CDR3 protein: CASRSLQGDQPQHF

V gene: TRBV29-1
D gene: -
J gene: TRBJ1-6
clone size: -
CDR3 protein: CSVRVPGGDYNSPLHF

V gene: TRBV30
D gene: -
J gene: TRBJ1-1
clone size: -
CDR3 protein: CAWSVPGSRTEAFF

V gene: TRBV30
D gene: -
J gene: TRBJ2-1
clone size: once
CDR3 protein: CAWSTGAGTYNEQFF

V gene: TRBV19
D gene: TRBD1
J gene: TRBJ2-7
clone size: -
CDR3 protein: CASSIRDRDNEQYF

V gene: TRBV14
D gene: TRBD1
J gene: TRBJ2-5
clone size: -
CDR3 protein: CASSPSTGLETQYF

V gene: TRBV5-1
D gene: TRBD1
J gene: TRBJ2-7
clone size: -
CDR3 protein: CASSGGTGGPYEQYF

V gene: TRBV6-6
D gene: -
J gene: TRBJ2-5
clone size: -
CDR3 protein: CASSYSENTQETQYF

V gene: TRBV5-1
D gene: TRBD1
J gene: TRBJ2-7
clone size: -
CDR3 protein: CASSPSIRTGGYEQYF

V gene: TRBV2
D gene: TRBD1
J gene: TRBJ2-3
clone size: once
CDR3 protein: CASSVGDRDGDTQYF

V gene: TRBV2
D gene: -
J gene: TRBJ2-7
clone size: -
CDR3 protein: CASSESDYEQYF

V gene: TRBV7-2
D gene: -
J gene: TRBJ1-5
clone size: -
CDR3 protein: CASSRQKGSNQPQHF

V gene: TRBV5-1
D gene: -
J gene: TRBJ1-1
clone size: -
CDR3 protein: CASSYLGNTEAFF

V gene: TRBV19
D gene: -
J gene: TRBJ2-2
clone size: -
CDR3 protein: CASSTVRGTPFGELFF

V gene: TRBV4-2
D gene: -
J gene: TRBJ1-1
clone size: -
CDR3 protein: CASSQGGANTEAFF

V gene: TRBV28
D gene: TRBD2
J gene: TRBJ2-7
clone size: -
CDR3 protein: CASRPSGGQILGEQYF

V gene: TRBV4-2
D gene: TRBD1
J gene: TRBJ1-6
clone size: -
CDR3 protein: CASSLGQGVRSPLHF